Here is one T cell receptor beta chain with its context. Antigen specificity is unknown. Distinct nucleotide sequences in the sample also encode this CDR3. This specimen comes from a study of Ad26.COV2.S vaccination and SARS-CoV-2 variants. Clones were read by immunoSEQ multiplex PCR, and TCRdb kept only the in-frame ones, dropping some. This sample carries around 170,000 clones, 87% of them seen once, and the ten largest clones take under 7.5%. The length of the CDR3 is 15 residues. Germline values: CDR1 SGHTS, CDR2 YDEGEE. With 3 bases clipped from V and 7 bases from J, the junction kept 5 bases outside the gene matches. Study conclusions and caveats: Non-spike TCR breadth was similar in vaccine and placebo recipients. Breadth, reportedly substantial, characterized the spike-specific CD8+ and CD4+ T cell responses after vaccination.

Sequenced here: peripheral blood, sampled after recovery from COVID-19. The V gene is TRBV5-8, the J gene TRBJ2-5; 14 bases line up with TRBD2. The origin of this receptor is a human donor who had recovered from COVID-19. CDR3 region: CASSYGTSGGGTQYF. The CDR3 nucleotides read TGTGCCAGCAGCTATGGGACTAGCGGGGGAGGGACCCAGTACTTC.